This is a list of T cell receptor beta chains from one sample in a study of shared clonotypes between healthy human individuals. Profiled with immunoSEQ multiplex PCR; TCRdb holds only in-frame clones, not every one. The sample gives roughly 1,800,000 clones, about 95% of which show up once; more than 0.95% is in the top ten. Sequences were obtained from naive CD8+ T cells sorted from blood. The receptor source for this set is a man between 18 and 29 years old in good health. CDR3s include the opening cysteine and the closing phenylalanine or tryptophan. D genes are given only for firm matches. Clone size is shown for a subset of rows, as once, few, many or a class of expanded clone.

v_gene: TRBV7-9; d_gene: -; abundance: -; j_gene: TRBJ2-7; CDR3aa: CASTESWGMGSGEQYF; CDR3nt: TGTGCCAGCACCGAGTCGTGGGGGATGGGTTCTGGCGAGCAGTACTTC
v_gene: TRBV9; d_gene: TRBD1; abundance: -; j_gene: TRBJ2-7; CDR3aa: CASSTDRGPSYEQYF; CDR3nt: TGTGCCAGCAGCACCGACAGGGGGCCCTCCTACGAGCAGTACTTC
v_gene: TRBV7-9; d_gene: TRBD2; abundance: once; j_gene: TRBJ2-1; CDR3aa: CASSLVLAGGHHEQFF; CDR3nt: TGTGCCAGCAGCTTAGTCTTAGCGGGAGGGCACCATGAGCAGTTCTTC
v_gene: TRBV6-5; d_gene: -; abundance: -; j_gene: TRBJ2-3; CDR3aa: CASSRKGGPADTQYF; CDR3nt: TGTGCCAGCAGCCGGAAGGGGGGCCCGGCAGATACGCAGTATTTT
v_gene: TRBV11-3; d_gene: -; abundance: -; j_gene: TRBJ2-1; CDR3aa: CASSPSGEKQFF; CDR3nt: TGTGCCAGCAGCCCTTCGGGAGAGAAGCAGTTCTTC
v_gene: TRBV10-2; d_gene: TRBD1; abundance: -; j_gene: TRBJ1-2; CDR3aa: CASSVKDRDYGYTF; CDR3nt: TGCGCCAGCAGCGTAAAGGACAGGGACTATGGCTACACCTTC
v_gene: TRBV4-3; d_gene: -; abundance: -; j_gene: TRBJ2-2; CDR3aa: CASSQGLHLNTGELFF; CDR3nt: TGCGCCAGCAGCCAAGGATTACATTTGAACACCGGGGAGCTGTTTTTT
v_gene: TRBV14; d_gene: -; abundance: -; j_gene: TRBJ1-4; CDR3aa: CASSPLGGEGEKLFF; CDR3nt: TGTGCCAGCAGCCCGTTAGGGGGAGAAGGTGAAAAACTGTTTTTT
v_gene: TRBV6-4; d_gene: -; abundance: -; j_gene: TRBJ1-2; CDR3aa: CASSEGVSGYTF; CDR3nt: TGTGCCAGCAGTGAGGGGGTGAGCGGCTACACCTTC
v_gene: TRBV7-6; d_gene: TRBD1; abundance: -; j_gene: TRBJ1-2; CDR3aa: CASSPTTGGWNGYTF; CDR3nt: TGTGCCAGCAGCCCCACGACAGGGGGCTGGAATGGCTACACCTTC
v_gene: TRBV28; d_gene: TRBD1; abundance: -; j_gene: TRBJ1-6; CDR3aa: CASSATGVSPLHF; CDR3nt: TGTGCCAGCAGTGCGACAGGGGTTTCACCCCTCCACTTT
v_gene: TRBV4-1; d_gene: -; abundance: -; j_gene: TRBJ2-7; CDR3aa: CASSQATGNPPEQYF; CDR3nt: TGCGCCAGCAGCCAAGCCACAGGGAACCCACCGGAGCAGTACTTC
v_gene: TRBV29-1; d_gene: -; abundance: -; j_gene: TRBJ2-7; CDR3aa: CSVETGTTYEQYF; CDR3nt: TGCAGCGTTGAAACTGGGACGACCTACGAGCAGTACTTC
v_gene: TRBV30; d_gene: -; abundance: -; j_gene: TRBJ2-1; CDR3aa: CAYLGDNEQFF; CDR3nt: TGTGCCTACCTTGGGGACAATGAGCAGTTCTTC
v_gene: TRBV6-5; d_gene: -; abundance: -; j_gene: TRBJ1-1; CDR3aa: CASSYLAETRGTEAFF; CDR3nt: TGTGCCAGCAGTTACCTAGCTGAGACCCGGGGAACTGAAGCTTTCTTT
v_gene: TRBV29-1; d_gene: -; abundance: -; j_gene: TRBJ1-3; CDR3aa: CSVFVGDTIYF; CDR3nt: TGCAGCGTTTTTGTTGGGGACACCATATATTTT
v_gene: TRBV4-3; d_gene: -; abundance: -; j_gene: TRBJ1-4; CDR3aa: CASSQQLKNEKLFF; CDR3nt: TGCGCCAGCAGCCAACAGCTAAAAAATGAAAAACTGTTTTTT
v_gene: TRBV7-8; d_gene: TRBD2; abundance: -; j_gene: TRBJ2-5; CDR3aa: CASRDGLAVQETQYF; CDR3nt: TGTGCCAGCAGAGACGGACTAGCGGTCCAAGAGACCCAGTACTTC
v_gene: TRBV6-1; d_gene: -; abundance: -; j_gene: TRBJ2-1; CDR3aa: CASSEELYNEQFF; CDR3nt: TGTGCCAGCAGTGAAGAACTTTACAATGAGCAGTTCTTC
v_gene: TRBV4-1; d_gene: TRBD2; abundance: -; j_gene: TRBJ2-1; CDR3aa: CASSQNTGTSGTDEQFF; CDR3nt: TGCGCCAGCAGCCAGAATACCGGGACTAGCGGTACGGATGAGCAGTTCTTC
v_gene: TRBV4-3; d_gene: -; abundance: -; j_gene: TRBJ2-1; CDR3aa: CASSQDQASYNEQFF; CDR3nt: TGCGCCAGCAGCCAAGATCAGGCTAGCTACAATGAGCAGTTCTTC
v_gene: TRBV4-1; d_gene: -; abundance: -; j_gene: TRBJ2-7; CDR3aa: CASSQGGLSYEQYF; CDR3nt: TGCGCCAGCAGCCAAGGCGGACTTTCCTACGAGCAGTACTTC
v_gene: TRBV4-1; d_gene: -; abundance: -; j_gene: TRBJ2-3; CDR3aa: CASSQVKGAAPDTQYF; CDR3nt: TGCGCCAGCAGCCAAGTAAAGGGAGCGGCCCCAGATACGCAGTATTTT
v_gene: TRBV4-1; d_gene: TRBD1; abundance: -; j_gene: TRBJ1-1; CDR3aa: CASSPRDSAMNTEAFF; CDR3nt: TGCGCCAGCAGCCCCAGGGACAGCGCAATGAACACTGAAGCTTTCTTT
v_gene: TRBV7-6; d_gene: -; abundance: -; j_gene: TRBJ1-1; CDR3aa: CASSLAEGSTEAFF; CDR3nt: TGTGCCAGCAGCTTAGCGGAAGGGAGCACTGAAGCTTTCTTT
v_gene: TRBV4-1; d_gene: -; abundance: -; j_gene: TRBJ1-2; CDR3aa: CASSQDPPEGLGGYGYTF; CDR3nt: TGCGCCAGCAGCCAAGATCCCCCTGAAGGCCTGGGTGGCTATGGCTACACCTTC
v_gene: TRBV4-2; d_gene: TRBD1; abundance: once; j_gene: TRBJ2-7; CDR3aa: CASSQETGVTYEQYF; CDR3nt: TGTGCCAGCAGCCAAGAGACAGGGGTGACCTACGAGCAGTACTTC
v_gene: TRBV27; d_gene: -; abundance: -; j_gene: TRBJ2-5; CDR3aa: CASSSLGSTPETQYF; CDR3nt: TGTGCCAGCAGTTCATTGGGGAGTACCCCAGAGACCCAGTACTTC
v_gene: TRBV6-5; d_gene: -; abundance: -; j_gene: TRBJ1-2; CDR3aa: CASSSSKDGAQGYTF; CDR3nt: TGTGCCAGCAGTTCTTCCAAGGACGGGGCGCAAGGCTACACCTTC
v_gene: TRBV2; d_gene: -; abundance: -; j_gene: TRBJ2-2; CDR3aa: CASRWAGELFF; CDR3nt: TGTGCCAGCCGGTGGGCCGGGGAGCTGTTTTTT
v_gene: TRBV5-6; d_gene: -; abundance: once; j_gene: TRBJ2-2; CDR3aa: CASSPWYTGELFF; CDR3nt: TGTGCCAGCAGCCCGTGGTACACCGGGGAGCTGTTTTTT
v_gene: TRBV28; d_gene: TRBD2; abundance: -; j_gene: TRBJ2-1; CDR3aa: CASSFSGGVNEQFF; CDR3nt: TGTGCCAGCAGTTTTTCGGGGGGGGTCAATGAGCAGTTCTTC
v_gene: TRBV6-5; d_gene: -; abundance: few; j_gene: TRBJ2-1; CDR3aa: CASSYSGSSSYNEQFF; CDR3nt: TGTGCCAGCAGTTACTCGGGCAGCAGCTCCTACAATGAGCAGTTCTTC
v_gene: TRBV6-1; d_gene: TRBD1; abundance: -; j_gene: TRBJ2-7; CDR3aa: CASGGQASGEQYF; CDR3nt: TGTGCCAGCGGGGGACAGGCCAGTGGAGAGCAGTACTTC
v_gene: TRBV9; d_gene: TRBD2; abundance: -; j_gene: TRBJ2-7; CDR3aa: CASSVGGGTHEQYF; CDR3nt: TGTGCCAGCAGCGTAGGGGGAGGGACGCACGAGCAGTACTTC
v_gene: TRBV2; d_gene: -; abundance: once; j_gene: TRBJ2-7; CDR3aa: CASSEALWQGYEQYF; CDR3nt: TGTGCCAGCAGTGAAGCGCTGTGGCAGGGCTACGAGCAGTACTTC
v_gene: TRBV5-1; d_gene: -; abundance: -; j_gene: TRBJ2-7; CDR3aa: CASSLVQGGYEQYF; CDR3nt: TGCGCCAGCAGCTTGGTACAGGGTGGCTACGAGCAGTACTTC
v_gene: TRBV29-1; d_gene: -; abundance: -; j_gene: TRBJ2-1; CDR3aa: CSVEYGLEGDEQFF; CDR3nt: TGCAGCGTTGAATATGGGCTAGAGGGGGATGAGCAGTTCTTC
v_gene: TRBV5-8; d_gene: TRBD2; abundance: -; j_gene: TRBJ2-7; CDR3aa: CASRMGGTLSYEQYF; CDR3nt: TGTGCCAGCAGGATGGGGGGGACCCTCTCCTACGAGCAGTACTTC
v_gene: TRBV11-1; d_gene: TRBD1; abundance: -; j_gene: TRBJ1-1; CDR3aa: CASSPGQGGRNTEAFF; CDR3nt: TGTGCCAGCAGCCCAGGACAGGGAGGGAGGAACACTGAAGCTTTCTTT
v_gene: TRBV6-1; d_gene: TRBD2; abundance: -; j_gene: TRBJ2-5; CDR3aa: CASSERGGRVQETQYF; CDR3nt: TGTGCCAGCAGTGAACGGGGCGGGAGGGTCCAAGAGACCCAGTACTTC
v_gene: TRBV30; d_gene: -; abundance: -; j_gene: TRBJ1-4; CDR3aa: CAWSVRGDGEKLFF; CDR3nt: TGTGCCTGGAGTGTACGCGGCGACGGTGAAAAACTGTTTTTT
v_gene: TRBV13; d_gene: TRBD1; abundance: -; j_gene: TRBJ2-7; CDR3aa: CASSLRDRSSYEQYF; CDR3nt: TGTGCCAGCAGCCTTCGGGACAGGTCCTCCTACGAGCAGTACTTC
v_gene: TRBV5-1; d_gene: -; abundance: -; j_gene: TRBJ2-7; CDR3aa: CASSPGVTNYEQYF; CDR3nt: TGCGCCAGCAGCCCAGGGGTGACGAACTACGAGCAGTACTTC
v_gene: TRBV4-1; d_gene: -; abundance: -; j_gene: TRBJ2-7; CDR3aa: CASSQDSVSYEQYF; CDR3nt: TGCGCCAGCAGCCAAGATTCGGTTTCCTACGAGCAGTACTTC
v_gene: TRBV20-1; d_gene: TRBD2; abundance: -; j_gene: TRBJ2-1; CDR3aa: CSRPLAGEQFF; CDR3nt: TGCAGTAGACCACTAGCGGGCGAGCAGTTCTTC
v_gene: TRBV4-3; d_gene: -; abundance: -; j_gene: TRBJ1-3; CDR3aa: CASSQDRLLTGNTIYF; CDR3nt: TGCGCCAGCAGCCAAGATAGGCTTCTGACTGGAAACACCATATATTTT
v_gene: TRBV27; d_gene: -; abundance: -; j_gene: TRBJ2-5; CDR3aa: CASSLDESRTQYF; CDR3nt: TGTGCCAGCAGTTTAGACGAGAGCCGGACCCAGTACTTC
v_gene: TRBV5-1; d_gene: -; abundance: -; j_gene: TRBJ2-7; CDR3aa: CASRESELEQYF; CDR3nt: TGCGCCAGCAGAGAATCTGAGCTCGAGCAGTACTTC
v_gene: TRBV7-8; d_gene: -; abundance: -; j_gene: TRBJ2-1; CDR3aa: CASSLHAAWGSSYNEQFF; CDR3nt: TGTGCCAGCAGCTTACACGCGGCATGGGGCAGCTCCTACAATGAGCAGTTCTTC
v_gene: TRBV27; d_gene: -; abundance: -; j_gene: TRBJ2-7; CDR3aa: CASSFAGKAYEQYF; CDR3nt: TGTGCCAGCAGTTTTGCAGGGAAAGCCTACGAGCAGTACTTC
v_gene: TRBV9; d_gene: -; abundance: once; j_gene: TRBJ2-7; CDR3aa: CASSVGGSSSYEQYF; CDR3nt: TGTGCCAGCAGCGTAGGGGGCTCCAGCTCCTACGAGCAGTACTTC
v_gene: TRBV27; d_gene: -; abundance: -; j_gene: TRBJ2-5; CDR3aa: CASSLSALRETQYF; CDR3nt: TGTGCCAGCAGTTTATCGGCCCTCCGGGAGACCCAGTACTTC
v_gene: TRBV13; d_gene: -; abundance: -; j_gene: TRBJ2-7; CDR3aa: CASSSRDFPSEQYF; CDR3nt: TGTGCCAGCAGCTCCCGGGACTTCCCCTCCGAGCAGTACTTC